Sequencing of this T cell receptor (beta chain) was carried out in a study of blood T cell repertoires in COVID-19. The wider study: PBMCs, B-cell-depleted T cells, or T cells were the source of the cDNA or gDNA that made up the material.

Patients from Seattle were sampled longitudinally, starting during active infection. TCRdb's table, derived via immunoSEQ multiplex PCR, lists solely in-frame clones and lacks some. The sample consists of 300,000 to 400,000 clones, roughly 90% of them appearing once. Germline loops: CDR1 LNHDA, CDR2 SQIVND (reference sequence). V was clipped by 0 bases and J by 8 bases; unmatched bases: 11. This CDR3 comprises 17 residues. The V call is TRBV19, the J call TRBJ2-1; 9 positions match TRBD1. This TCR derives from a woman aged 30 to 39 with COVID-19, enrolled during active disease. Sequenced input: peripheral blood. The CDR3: CASSIDGPGTGSDEQFF. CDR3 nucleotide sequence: TGTGCCAGTAGTATAGATGGCCCCGGGACAGGGAGCGATGAGCAGTTCTTC.